The clone carrying this T cell receptor beta chain was seen repeatedly, ten times or more. The CDR3 consists of 15 residues. The germline gives CDR1 MNHEY, CDR2 SVGEGT. Trimming took 4 bases from V and 2 from J; bases not matched to a gene: 8. This record comes from a study of human T cells and chemical hapten exposure. The overall study: The study enrolled mostly female patients with alopecia areata, totalis or universalis.

MiXCR, applied by TCRdb to the RACE reads, yields one record per CDR3 protein. The sample lists tens of thousands of distinct CDR3 sequences, about a tenth occurring once. The time point denotes: patch test 2, 6 weeks after DPC sensitization. Treatment indicated: therapeutic diphenylcyclopropenone sensitization with weekly scalp DPC. Sequenced here: whole blood, sampled in connection with sensitization to the hapten diphenylcyclopropenone (DPC). The V call is TRBV6-2 or TRBV6-3, the J call TRBJ2-7, with 7 bases that match TRBD1. The TCR sequence derives from a woman aged 30 to 39 with alopecia areata. Some clones in this sample may be carry-over from other donors' samples. CDR3: CASSSPPGQAYEQYF. For the CDR3, the DNA is TGTGCCAGCAGTTCCCCTCCCGGACAGGCCTACGAGCAGTACTTC.